This note documents a single T cell receptor (beta chain) sequence. Its antigen is not known. A junction boundary mismatches the germline segment, possibly from a read error. Through a sample-barcoded 5' primer and a J-beta primer mix, a second PCR was run for roughly 7 to 11 cycles. TCRdb re-called the 5' RACE reads with MiXCR, one entry per CDR3 protein. Of 550,000 to 750,000 distinct CDR3 sequences listed, more than 20% are singletons. The data were taken from a study of blood T cells in healthy people across ages. Peripheral blood, about 9.3 milliliters per donor, was collected. This CDR3 region has 15 residues. The V gene's germline CDR1 is SEHNR and CDR2 FQNEAQ (reference sequence). Study results and limitations: Estimated diversity that came from one million T cells was considered an underestimate. Roughly linear age-related decline in beta diversity appeared, significant by age around 42.

The chain employs TRBV7-9 and TRBJ2-3; 9 bases match TRBD2. The specimen was blood. The clonotype originates from a man in his 70s in good health. The CDR3 loop is CASILAGVPTDTQYF. DNA for the CDR3: TGTGCCAGCATCTTAGCGGGAGTACCCACAGATACGCAGTATTTT.